This TCR beta chain was sequenced during a study of cytomegalovirus exposure and HLA in healthy donors. Study findings and constraints: Clonal expansion was found to be greater in HLA-associated TCR beta chains than in equally common others in a later analysis. In vitro data verified three CMV-associated chains as specific for CMV antigens. It is likely that the observed cluster of highly shared sequence variants was a sequencing artifact. In a later analysis, most CMV-associated TCR beta chains appeared HLA-restricted.

Germline V gene lookup returns CDR1 SQVTM and CDR2 ANQGSEA. After removal of 2 bases from V and 6 bases from J, the junction contained 0 bases not matched to a gene. The CDR3 loop spans 12 amino acids. The PCR employed 60 Vbeta primers together with 13 Jbeta primers. The method was immunoSEQ multiplex PCR; TCRdb's version includes in-frame clones alone and lacks a portion of them. The data contain some 67,000 clones, approximately 75% of them singletons. Notes on this clone: Its antigen is not identified.

The clonotype originates from a man in his 60s in good health and CMV-seropositive. The rearrangement links TRBV29-1 to TRBJ1-5; 8 positions match TRBD1. The specimen was PBMCs. CDR3 residues: CSVETGGQPQHF. The CDR3 bases are TGCAGCGTTGAAACAGGGGGTCAGCCCCAGCATTTT.